One and the same sample provided the 14 T cell receptor beta chains below, sequenced in a study of post-analysis software for immune sequencing data. Study-level points and caveats: Higher frequency in patients than in controls was seen for about five TRBV segments, with TRBV5-6, TRBV5-1 and TRBV20-1 among them.

Prepared libraries of TCR beta cDNA carried unique molecular identifiers. Using its own MiXCR run on the PCR reads, TCRdb lists one record per CDR3 protein. The sample shows about 200,000 distinct CDR3 sequences, 29% of them seen only once. The antigens these receptors bind are not known. Sequencing was done on a sample of blood. Receptors were obtained from a girl aged 2 to 17 with multiple sclerosis.

The rearrangement uses TRBV30 and TRBJ1-1; D ambiguous. The CDR3 loop spans 17 amino acids. Trimming shortened V by 2 bases and J by 1 base, and 20 bases separated the two germline ends. Germline values: CDR1 GTSNPN, CDR2 SVGIG (reference sequence). CDR3 sequence (DNA): TGTGCCTGGAGTCCTTTAAGCGGATGGGCCTGGAACACTGAAGCTTTCTTT. Translation gives CAWSPLSGWAWNTEAFF. Combining the CDR3 with reference TRBV30 and TRBJ1-1 gives the whole variable domain SQTIHQWPATLVQPVGSPLSLECTVEGTSNPNLYWYRQAAGRGLQLLFYSVGIGQISSEVPQNLSASRPQDRQFILSSKKLLLSDSGFYLCAWSPLSGWAWNTEAFFGQGTRLTVV.

The CDR3 region has the DNA TGCGCCAGCAGCTCCCCGGATTCGGAAGTCGAAAAACTGTTTTTT. Translation gives CASSSPDSEVEKLFF. The chain recombines TRBV5-1 with TRBJ1-4; D unresolved. Trimming removed 3 bases from V and 8 bases from J, with 17 bases in between. The CDR3 runs 15 residues. CDR1 is SGHRS and CDR2 is YFSETQ in the germline V gene.

V usage is TRBV29-1 and J usage is TRBJ1-1, with D perhaps matching TRBD1 (5 bases). From germline, CDR1 is SQVTM and CDR2 ANQGSEA. Between the trimmed V and J ends, which lost 7 bases and 3 bases, there was a span of 21 bases. The CDR3 runs to 15 residues. The CDR3 reads CSGGQSGKGDTEAFF. In DNA, the CDR3 is TGCAGCGGAGGACAAAGCGGAAAGGGAGACACTGAAGCTTTCTTT.

Many counts were recorded for this clonotype. V is TRBV29-1 and J is TRBJ1-2; 8 nucleotides align to TRBD1. This CDR3 has 13 residues. CDR1 is SQVTM and CDR2 is ANQGSEA in the germline V gene. Trimming took 6 bases from V and 7 from J; bases not matched to a gene: 10. DNA for the CDR3: TGCAGCGTGACAGGCGGGACAGGACGTGGCTACACCTTC. Its translation is CSVTGGTGRGYTF.

The CDR3 nucleotides read TGTGCCAGCAGTTACCGACGTGAGCGTGAAGCTTTCTTT. Residues: CASSYRREREAFF. The rearrangement uses TRBV6-2 or TRBV6-3 and TRBJ1-1, with unresolved D. The CDR3 covers 13 residues. V lost 2 bases and J 7 bases, leaving 11 bases between the germline ends. Germline V lookup: CDR1 MNHEY, CDR2 SVGEGT.

This clonotype was seen at least ten times. The genes are TRBV7-2 and TRBJ1-2, with D maybe TRBD1 (5 bases). Trimming shortened V by 4 bases and J by 4 bases, and 16 bases separated the two germline ends. The CDR3 is made up of 15 amino acids. CDR1 and CDR2 from the germline V gene are SGHTA and FQGNSA. The CDR3 sequence: CASSSTGHGGYGYTF. In DNA, the CDR3 is TGTGCCAGCAGCTCCACAGGACACGGAGGCTATGGCTACACCTTC.

This clonotype was picked up many times. This chain joins TRBV7-9 and TRBJ1-2; TRBD1 matches 9 bases. The V and J ends lost 5 bases and 1 base, in that order; junction bases with no gene match: 5. Germline V gene sequence: CDR1 SEHNR, CDR2 FQNEAQ (reference sequence). The CDR3 totals 15 residues. CDR3 sequence (DNA): TGTGCCAGCAGCGCGGACAGGGGACGTAACTATGGCTACACCTTC. Translated, it gives CASSADRGRNYGYTF.

This clonotype has just a few counts. This chain connects TRBV10-2 to TRBJ2-7; 11 bases line up with TRBD1. CDR1 and CDR2 (germline): WSHSY, SAAADI. Germline trimming cut 4 bases from V and 1 base from J; bases unmatched to any gene: 3. This CDR3 contains 15 residues. The CDR3 DNA is TGCGCCAGCAGTGCGAGGGACAGGGGGTCCTACGAGCAGTACTTC. Encoded protein: CASSARDRGSYEQYF.

This clonotype showed up many times. This chain uses TRBV28 with TRBJ2-1, with 7 bases matching TRBD2. The ends lost 8 bases at V and 8 bases at J; junction bases unmatched: 12. Germline values: CDR1 MDHEN, CDR2 SYDVKM. The CDR3 totals 14 residues. CDR3 sequence (DNA): TGTGCCAGCTCCACCGGAGGGAGGGCGCATGAGCAGTTCTTC. This codes for CASSTGGRAHEQFF.

This clonotype was seen ten or more times. This sequence joins TRBV29-1 and TRBJ2-6, with TRBD1 identical over 9 bases. Germline CDR1 SQVTM, CDR2 ANQGSEA. Trimming at V came to 0 bases and at J to 2 bases, leaving 17 bases not matched to a gene. This CDR3 is 21 amino acids long. The CDR3 spells CSVEDSCVWDREVTGANVLTF. CDR3 DNA: TGCAGCGTTGAAGATTCTTGTGTATGGGACAGGGAGGTAACTGGGGCCAACGTCCTGACTTTC.

This clonotype was observed a handful of times. This chain connects TRBV7-7 to TRBJ1-5, with D maybe TRBD1 (6 bases). The CDR3 loop spans 12 amino acids. The germline CDR1 and CDR2 sequences are SSHAT and FNYEAQ (reference sequence). CDR3 coding DNA: TGTGCGGTGGGGGGCCCCAATCAGCCCCAGCATTTT. It encodes CAVGGPNQPQHF. The entire variable domain, with the rest obtained from reference TRBV7-7 and TRBJ1-5, is as follows: GAGVSQSPRYKVTKRGQDVTLRCDPISSHATLYWYQQALGQGPEFLTYFNYEAQPDKSGLPSDRFSAERPEGSISTLTIQRTEQRDSAMYRCAVGGPNQPQHFGDGTRLSIL.

This sequence joins TRBV27 and TRBJ2-5, with 9 bases lining up with TRBD1. Per germline, CDR1 MNHEY and CDR2 SMNVEV (reference sequence). The CDR3 has 16 amino acids. J gave up 11 bases and V 5 bases, and 18 bases lay outside the gene matches. The CDR3 protein is CASSIRTGVGHNEQYF. CDR3 DNA: TGTGCCAGCAGTATTCGGACAGGGGTGGGGCACAATGAGCAGTACTTC.

Worth noting for this clonotype: A read error may be the cause here, since a much bigger clone is one base away. This chain uses TRBV12-3 or TRBV12-4 with TRBJ1-6, with unresolved D. This CDR3 has 12 residues. CDR3 sequence (DNA): TGTGCCAGCGGTTTAACGAATTCACCCCTCCACTTT. Protein sequence: CASGLTNSPLHF.

This clonotype has a handful of counts. V gene TRBV5-1 combines with J gene TRBJ2-3; D is uncertain. V shed 2 bases and J shed 0 bases, with 13 bases lying between them. The CDR3 loop spans 16 amino acids. CDR1 is SGHRS, CDR2 YFSETQ, per germline. The CDR3 coding sequence is TGCGCCAGCAGCTTCCCGGAGCTTTCTAGCACAGATACGCAGTATTTT. This sequence encodes CASSFPELSSTDTQYF.